This entry features one TCR beta chain sequence. The study drew its donors from healthy HIV-negative adults without recent acute infections or vaccinations. There were only Caucasian adults among the donors, and all lived in Nashville, Tennessee. The data were obtained in a study of shared clonotypes between healthy human individuals. Study-wide background: The donors, two women and three men, were aged 18 to 49.

In germline, CDR1 is SGHAT, CDR2 FQNNGV. With 1 base removed from V and 3 bases from J, the gap between germline ends came to 12 bases. The CDR3 runs 15 residues. The test was conducted at deep level. Assay used: immunoSEQ multiplex PCR; TCRdb lists only in-frame clones, some missing. The sample has fewer than 600,000 clones, less than 85% seen once; the top ten hold roughly 13%. The chain carries TRBV11-2 and TRBJ2-5; D possibly corresponds to TRBD2 (5 bases). The sequenced sample consisted of PBMCs. The TCR was taken from a middle-aged woman in good health. Some clones in this sample may be carry-over from other donors' samples. DNA of the CDR3: TGTGCCAGCAGCTTAGGGGTCGGGAAGGAAGAGACCCAGTACTTC. This codes for CASSLGVGKEETQYF. The variable domain in full, with the rest retrieved from reference TRBV11-2 and TRBJ2-5, is EAGVAQSPRYKIIEKRQSVAFWCNPISGHATLYWYQQILGQGPKLLIQFQNNGVVDDSQLPKDRFSAERLKGVDSTLKIQPAKLEDSAVYLCASSLGVGKEETQYFGPGTRLLVL.